The clone carrying this TCR beta chain was recorded a few times. Its antigen is unidentified. The data stem from a study of cytomegalovirus exposure and HLA in healthy donors. In the PCR, 60 Vbeta and 13 Jbeta primers were used. The repertoire was sequenced with immunoSEQ multiplex PCR; TCRdb's copy has only in-frame clones and lacks some. Among 93,000 or so clones listed, 76% were seen once. The CDR3 sequence is 17 residues long. V lost 1 base and J lost 7; bases outside the gene matches: 11. Germline CDR1 SGHRS, CDR2 YFSETQ. General study results and limits: Being productive about 87% or about 30% of the time was typical of most TCR beta V segments in an earlier analysis. The study labeled around 160 TCR beta chains cytomegalovirus-associated. Upon later analysis, TCR association rates were observed to vary by HLA locus, being highest for DRB1 and lowest for HLA-C.

The chain employs TRBV5-1 and TRBJ1-4; TRBD1 aligns across 9 bases. Sequencing was carried out using PBMCs. This TCR came from a woman between 18 and 29 years old in good health and CMV-seropositive. The CDR3 DNA reads as TGCGCCAGCAGCTTGATGGCATCCGGGACAGGGAGTGAAAAACTGTTTTTT. The encoded protein is CASSLMASGTGSEKLFF.